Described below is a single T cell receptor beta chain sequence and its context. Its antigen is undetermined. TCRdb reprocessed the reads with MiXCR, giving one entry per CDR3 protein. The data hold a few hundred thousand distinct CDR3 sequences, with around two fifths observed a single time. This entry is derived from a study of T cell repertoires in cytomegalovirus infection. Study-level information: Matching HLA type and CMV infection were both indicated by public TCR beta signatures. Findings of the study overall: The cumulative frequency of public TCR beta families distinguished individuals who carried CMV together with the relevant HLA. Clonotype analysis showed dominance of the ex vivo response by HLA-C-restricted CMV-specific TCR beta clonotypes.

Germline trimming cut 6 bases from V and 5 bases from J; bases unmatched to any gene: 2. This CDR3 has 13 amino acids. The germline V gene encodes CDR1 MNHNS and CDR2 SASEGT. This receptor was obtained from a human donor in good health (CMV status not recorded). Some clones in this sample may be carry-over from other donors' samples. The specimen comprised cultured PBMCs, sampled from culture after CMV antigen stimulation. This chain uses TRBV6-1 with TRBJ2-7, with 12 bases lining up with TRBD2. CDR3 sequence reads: CASRTSGSNEQYF. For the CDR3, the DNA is TGTGCCAGCAGGACTAGCGGGAGTAACGAGCAGTACTTC.